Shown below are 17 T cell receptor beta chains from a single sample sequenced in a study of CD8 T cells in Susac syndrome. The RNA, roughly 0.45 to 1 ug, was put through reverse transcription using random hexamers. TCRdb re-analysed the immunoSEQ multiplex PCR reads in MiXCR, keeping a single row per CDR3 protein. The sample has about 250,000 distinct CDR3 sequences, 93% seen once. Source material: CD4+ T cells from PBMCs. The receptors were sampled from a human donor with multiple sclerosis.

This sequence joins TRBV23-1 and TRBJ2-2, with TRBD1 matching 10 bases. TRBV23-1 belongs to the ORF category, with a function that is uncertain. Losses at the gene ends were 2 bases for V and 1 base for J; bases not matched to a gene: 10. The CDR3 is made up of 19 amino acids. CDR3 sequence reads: CASSQPVPGQGMNTGELFF. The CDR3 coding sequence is TGCGCCAGCAGTCAACCTGTCCCGGGACAGGGGATGAACACCGGGGAGCTGTTTTTT.

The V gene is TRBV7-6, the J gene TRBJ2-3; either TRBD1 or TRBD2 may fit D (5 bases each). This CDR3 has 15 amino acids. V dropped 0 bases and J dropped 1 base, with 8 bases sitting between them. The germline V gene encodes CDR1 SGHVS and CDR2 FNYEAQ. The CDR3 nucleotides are TGTGCCAGCAGCTTAGCGGGGGACGGCACAGATACGCAGTATTTT. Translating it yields CASSLAGDGTDTQYF.

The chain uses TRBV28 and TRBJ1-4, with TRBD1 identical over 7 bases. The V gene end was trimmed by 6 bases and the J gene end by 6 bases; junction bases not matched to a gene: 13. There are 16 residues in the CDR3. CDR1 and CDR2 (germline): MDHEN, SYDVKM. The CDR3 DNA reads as TGTGCCAGCAGCCCTGGGATGGGCAGGGGGGATGAAAAACTGTTTTTT. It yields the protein CASSPGMGRGDEKLFF.

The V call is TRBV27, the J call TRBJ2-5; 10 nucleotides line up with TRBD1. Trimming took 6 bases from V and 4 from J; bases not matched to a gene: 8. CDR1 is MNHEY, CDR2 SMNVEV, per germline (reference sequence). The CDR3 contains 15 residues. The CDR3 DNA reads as TGTGCCAGCAGCCGACAGACAGGGGGCGGAGAGACCCAGTACTTC. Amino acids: CASSRQTGGGETQYF.

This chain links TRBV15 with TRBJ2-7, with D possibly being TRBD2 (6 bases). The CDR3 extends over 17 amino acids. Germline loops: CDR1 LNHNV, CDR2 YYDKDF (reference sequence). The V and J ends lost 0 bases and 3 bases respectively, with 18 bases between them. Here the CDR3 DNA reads TGTGCCACCAGCAGAGATCTGGGACTGGTCCAGTTCTACGAGCAGTACTTC. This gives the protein CATSRDLGLVQFYEQYF.

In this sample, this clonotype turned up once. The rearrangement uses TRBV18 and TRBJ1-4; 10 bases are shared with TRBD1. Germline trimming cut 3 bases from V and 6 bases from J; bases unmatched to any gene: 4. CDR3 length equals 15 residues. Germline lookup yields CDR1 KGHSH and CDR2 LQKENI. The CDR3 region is CASSPPGTGDEKLFF. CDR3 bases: TGTGCCAGCTCACCTCCCGGGACAGGGGATGAAAAACTGTTTTTT.

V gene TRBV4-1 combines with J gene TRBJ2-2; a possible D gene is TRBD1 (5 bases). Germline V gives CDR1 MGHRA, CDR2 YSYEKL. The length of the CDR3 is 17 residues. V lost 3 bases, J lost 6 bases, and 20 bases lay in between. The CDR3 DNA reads TGCGCCAGCAGCCAGCCCACCAGGGCTTTGGTCGCCGGGGAGCTGTTTTTT. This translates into CASSQPTRALVAGELFF.

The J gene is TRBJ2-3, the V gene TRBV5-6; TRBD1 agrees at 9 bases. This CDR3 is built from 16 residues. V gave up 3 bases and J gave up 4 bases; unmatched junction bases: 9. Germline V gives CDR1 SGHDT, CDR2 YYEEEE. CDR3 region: CASSSPWTGEADTQYF. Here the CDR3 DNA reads TGTGCCAGCAGCTCCCCTTGGACAGGGGAGGCAGATACGCAGTATTTT.

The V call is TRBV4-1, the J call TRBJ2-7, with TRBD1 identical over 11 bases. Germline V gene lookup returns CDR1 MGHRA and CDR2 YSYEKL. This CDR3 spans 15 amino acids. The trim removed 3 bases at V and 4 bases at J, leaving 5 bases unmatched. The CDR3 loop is CASSQGQGEWYEQYV. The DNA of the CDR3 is TGCGCCAGCAGCCAGGGACAGGGGGAGTGGTACGAGCAGTACGTC.

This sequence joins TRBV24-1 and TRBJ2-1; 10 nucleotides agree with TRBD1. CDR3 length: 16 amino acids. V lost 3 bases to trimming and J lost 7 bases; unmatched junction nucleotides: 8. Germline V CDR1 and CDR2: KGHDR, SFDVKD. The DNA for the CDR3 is TGTGCCACCAGTGATATTGCGGGGACAGGGGCGAATGAGCAGTTCTTC. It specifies CATSDIAGTGANEQFF.

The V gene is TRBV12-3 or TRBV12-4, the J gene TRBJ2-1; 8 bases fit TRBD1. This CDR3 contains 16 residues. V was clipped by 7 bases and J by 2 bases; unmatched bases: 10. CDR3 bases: TGTGCCAGCACTGTCCGGACAGGGTCTGCCTACAATGAGCAGTTCTTC. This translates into CASTVRTGSAYNEQFF.

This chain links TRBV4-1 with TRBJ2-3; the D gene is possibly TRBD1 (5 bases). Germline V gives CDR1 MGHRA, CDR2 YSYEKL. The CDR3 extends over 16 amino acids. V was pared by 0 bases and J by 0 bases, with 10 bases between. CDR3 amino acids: CASSQERTPSTDTQYF. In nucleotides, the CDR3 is TGCGCCAGCAGCCAAGAAAGGACACCTAGCACAGATACGCAGTATTTT.

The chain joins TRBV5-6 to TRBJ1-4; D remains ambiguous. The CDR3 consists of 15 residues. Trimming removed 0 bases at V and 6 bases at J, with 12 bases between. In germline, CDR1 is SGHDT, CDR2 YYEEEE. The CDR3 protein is CASSLGLAGDEKLFF. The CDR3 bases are TGTGCCAGCAGCTTGGGATTGGCCGGGGATGAAAAACTGTTTTTT.

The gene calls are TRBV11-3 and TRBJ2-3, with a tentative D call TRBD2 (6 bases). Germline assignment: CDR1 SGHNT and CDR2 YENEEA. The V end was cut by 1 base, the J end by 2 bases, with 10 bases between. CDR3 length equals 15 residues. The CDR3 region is CASSLGDSITDTQYF. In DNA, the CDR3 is TGTGCCAGCAGCTTAGGGGACTCAATCACAGATACGCAGTATTTT. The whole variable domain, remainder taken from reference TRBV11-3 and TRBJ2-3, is EAGVVQSPRYKIIEKKQPVAFWCNPISGHNTLYWYLQNLGQGPELLIRYENEEAVDDSQLPKDRFSAERLKGVDSTLKIQPAELGDSAVYLCASSLGDSITDTQYFGPGTRLTVL.

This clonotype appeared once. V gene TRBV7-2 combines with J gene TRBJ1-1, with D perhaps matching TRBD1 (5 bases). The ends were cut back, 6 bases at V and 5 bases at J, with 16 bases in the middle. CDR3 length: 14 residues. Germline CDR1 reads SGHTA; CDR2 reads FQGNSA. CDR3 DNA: TGTGCCAGCAGGGAGCGGGGCGGGAAGACTGAAGCTTTCTTT. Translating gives CASRERGGKTEAFF.

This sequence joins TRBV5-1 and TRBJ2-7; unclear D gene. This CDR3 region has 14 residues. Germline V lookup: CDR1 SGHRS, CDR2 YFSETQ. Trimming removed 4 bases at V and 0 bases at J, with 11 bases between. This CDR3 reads CASSPVGDSYEQYF. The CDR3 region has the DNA TGCGCCAGCAGCCCGGTAGGTGACTCCTACGAGCAGTACTTC.

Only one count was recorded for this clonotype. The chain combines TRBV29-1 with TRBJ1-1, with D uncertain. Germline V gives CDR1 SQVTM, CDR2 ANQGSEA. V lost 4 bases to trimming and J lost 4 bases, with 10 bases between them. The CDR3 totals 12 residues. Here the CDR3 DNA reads TGCAGCGTTGTCCCTTCTGTCACTGAAGCTTTCTTT. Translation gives CSVVPSVTEAFF.